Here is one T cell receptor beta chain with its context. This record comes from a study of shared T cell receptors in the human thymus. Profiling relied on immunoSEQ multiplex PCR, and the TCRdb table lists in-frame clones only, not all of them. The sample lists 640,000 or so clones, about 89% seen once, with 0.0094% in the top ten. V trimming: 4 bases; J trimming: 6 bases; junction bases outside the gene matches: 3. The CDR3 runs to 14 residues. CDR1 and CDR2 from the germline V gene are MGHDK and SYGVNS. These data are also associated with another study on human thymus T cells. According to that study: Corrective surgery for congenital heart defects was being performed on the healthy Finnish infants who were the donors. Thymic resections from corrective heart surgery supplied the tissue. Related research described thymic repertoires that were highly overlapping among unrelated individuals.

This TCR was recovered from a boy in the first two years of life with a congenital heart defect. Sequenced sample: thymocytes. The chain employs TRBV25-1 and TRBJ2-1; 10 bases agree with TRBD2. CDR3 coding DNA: TGTGCCAGCAGTGTTAGCGGGAGGCCCAATGAGCAGTTCTTC. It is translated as CASSVSGRPNEQFF.